This section outlines one T cell receptor beta chain sequence together with its context. Its specificity is unknown. Researchers ran the PCR with 60 Vbeta and 13 Jbeta primers. Method: immunoSEQ multiplex PCR; TCRdb's copy keeps in-frame clones and lacks some. The data contain roughly 180,000 clones, around 80% of them singletons. The data belong to a study of cytomegalovirus exposure and HLA in healthy donors. Overall study findings and caveats: Later analysis suggested most CMV-associated TCR beta chains were HLA-restricted.

Germline CDR1 and CDR2: MNHEY and SMNVEV (reference sequence). This CDR3 comprises 12 residues. Trimming removed 9 bases at V and 4 bases at J, with 12 bases between. This rearrangement joins TRBV27 to TRBJ2-5; TRBD2 is a possible D gene (5 bases). The sequence was obtained from a woman in her 30s in good health and CMV-seropositive. What was sequenced was PBMCs. CDR3 loop: CASRGVLETQYF. As DNA, the CDR3 is TGTGCCAGTCGGGGAGTATTAGAGACCCAGTACTTC.